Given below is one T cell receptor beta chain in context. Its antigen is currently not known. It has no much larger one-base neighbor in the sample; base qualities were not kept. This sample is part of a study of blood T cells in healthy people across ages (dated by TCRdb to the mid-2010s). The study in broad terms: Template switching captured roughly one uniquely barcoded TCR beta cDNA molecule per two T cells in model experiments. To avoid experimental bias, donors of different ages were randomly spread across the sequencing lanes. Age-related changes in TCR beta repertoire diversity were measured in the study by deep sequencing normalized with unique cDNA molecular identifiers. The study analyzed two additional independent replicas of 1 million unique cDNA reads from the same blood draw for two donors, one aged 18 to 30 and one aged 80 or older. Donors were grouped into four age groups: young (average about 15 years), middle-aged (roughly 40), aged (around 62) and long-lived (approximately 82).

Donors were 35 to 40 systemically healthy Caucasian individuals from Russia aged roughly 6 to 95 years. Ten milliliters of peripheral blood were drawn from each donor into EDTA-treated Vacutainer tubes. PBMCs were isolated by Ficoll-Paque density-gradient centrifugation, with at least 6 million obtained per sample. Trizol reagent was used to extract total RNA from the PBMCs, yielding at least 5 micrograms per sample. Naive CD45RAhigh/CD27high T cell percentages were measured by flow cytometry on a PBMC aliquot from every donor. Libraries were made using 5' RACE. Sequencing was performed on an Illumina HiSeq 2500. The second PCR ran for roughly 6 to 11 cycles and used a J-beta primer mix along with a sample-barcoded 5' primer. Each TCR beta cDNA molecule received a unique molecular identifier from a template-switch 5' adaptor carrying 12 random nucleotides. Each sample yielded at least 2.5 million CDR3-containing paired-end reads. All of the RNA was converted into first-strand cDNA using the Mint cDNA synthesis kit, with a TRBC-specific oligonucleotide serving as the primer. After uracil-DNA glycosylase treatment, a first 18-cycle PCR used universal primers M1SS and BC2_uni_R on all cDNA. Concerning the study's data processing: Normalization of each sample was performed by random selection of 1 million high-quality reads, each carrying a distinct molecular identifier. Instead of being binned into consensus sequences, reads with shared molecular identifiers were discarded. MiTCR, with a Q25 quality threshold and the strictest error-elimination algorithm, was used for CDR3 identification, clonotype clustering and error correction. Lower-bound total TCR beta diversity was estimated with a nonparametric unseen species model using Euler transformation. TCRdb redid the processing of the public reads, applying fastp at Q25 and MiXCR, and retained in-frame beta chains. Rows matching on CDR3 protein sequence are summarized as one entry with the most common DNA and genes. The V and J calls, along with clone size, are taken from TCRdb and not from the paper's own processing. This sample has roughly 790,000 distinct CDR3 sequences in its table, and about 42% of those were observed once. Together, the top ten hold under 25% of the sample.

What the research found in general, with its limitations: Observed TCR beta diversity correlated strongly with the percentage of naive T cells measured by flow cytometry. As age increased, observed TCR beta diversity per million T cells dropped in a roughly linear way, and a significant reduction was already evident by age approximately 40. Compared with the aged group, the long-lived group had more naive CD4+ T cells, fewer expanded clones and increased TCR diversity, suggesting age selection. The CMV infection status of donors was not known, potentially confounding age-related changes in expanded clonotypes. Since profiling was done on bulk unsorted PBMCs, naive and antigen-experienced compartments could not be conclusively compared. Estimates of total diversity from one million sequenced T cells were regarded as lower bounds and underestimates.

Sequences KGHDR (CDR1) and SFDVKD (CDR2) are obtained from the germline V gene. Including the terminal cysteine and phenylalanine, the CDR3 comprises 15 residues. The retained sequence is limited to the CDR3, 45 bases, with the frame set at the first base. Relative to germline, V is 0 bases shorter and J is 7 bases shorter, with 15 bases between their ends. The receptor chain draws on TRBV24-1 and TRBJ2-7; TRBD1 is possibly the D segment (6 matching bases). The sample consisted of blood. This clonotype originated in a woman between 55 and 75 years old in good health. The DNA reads TGTGCCACCAGTGATTTGCGGCAGGGGTTGGATGAGCAGTACTTC. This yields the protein CATSDLRQGLDEQYF.